The present entry profiles one T cell receptor (beta chain) with its context. This record belongs to a study of siplizumab effects on memory and regulatory T cells. Sequencing used immunoSEQ multiplex PCR; TCRdb keeps in-frame clones, though not all of them. The sample carries 65,000 to 90,000 clones, roughly 93% recorded once. The CDR3 totals 16 residues. Germline assignment: CDR1 LGHNA and CDR2 YNFKEQ. V lost 3 bases to trimming and J lost 0 bases; unmatched junction nucleotides: 6. The source is a human donor in good health. The J gene is TRBJ1-2, the V gene TRBV4-2; the match to TRBD1 covers 8 bases. What was sequenced was CD8+ T cells sorted from blood. The chain's CDR3 is CASSQPDREANYGYTF. CDR3 bases: TGTGCCAGCAGCCAGCCGGACAGGGAAGCTAACTATGGCTACACCTTC.